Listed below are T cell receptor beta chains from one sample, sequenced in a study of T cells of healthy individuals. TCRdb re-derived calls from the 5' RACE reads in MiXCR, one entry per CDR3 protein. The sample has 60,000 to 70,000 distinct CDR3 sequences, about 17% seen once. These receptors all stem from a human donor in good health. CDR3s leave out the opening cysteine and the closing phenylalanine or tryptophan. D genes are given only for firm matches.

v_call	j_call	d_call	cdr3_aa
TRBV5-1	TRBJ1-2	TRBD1	ASSPGQNYGYT
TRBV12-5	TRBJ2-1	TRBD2	ASGSTSGNEQF
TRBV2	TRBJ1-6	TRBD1	AGQDGGDNSPLH
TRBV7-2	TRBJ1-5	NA	ASSPRQGTNQPQH
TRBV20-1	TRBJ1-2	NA	SARETAGAYYGYT
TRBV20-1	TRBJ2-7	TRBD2	SARMASLAGTHEQY
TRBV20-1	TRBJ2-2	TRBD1	SAGSPDRVEAGELF
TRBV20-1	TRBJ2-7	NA	SANRDSLYEQY
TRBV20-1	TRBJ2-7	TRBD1	SACRDRNFYEQY
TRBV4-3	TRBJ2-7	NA	ASSQGGHEQY
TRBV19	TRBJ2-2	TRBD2	ASSNPAGVTGELF
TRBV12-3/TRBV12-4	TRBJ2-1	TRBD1	ASSRDRGPYNEQF
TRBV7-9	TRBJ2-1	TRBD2	ASSLGGLGEQF
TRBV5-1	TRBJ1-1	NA	ASGEVRPTEAF
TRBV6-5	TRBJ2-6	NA	ASSYGITGANVLT
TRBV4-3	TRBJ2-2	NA	ASSQDLKEANTGELF
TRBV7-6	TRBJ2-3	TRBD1	ASSLPAGGINGVGDTQY
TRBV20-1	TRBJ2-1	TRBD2	SARTSGSSYNEQF
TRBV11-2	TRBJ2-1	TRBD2	ASSLASGGANEQF
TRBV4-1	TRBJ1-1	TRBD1	ASSHFPDRGLNTEAF
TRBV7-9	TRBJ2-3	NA	ASSLVPTDTQY
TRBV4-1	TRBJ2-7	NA	ASSQQGGYEQY
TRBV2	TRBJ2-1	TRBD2	ASSSDSGGYNEQF
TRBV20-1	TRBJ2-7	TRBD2	SAPSGLAGASYEQY
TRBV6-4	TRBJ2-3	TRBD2	ASQGLEIGDTQY
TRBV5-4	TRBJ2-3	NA	ASSSEWDNSDTQY
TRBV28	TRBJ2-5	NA	ASTDRGLETQY
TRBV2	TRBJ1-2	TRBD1	ASSADRGHYGYT
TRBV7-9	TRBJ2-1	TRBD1	ASSLGTIRDSRYNEQF
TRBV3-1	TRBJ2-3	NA	ASSLRPGLTQY
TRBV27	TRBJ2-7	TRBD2	ASSFSGGSGEQY
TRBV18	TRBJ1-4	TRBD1	ASSQSPQGATNEKLF
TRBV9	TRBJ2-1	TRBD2	ASSVVGELAGVHNEQF
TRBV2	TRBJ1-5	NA	ASSDITNQPQH
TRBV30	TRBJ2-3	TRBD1	AWSGDRGHTQY
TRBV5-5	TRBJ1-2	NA	ASSLEPVLIYGYT
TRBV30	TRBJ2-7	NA	AWSVPNEGIYEQY
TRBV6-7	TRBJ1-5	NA	ASSSTTAQPQH
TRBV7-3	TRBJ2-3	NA	ASSRGRLDGSDTQY
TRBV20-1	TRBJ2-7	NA	SARDGDRGGYEQY
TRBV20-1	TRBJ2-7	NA	SARITEGGTYEQY